The entry below describes one T cell receptor (beta chain). Its antigen is still unknown. This sample was included in a study of cytomegalovirus exposure and HLA in healthy donors. The PCR made use of 60 Vbeta and 13 Jbeta primers. Sequenced by immunoSEQ multiplex PCR; TCRdb stores in-frame clones only, minus some. The data hold over 110,000 clones, with 70% to 80% observed a single time. Study-wide results and caveats: Some highly shared sequence variants likely arose as a pipeline artifact. Immune exposure data for these donors was limited to CMV serostatus. Among TCR beta chains of equal frequency, HLA-associated ones were more clonally expanded in a later analysis. In a later analysis, at a false discovery rate of 0.05, under 20,000 TCR beta sequences matched HLA alleles.

Source material: PBMCs. This sequence originates from a woman aged 50 to 60 in good health and CMV-seropositive.

The CDR3 nucleotides read TGTGCCAGTAGACAGGGGAACACTGAAGCTTTCTTT. Translation: CASRQGNTEAFF. V and J are TRBV28 and TRBJ1-1; 7 nucleotides line up with TRBD1. The germline V gene encodes CDR1 MDHEN and CDR2 SYDVKM. The CDR3 totals 12 residues. The junction had 2 bases not matched to a gene; V was cut back by 9 bases and J by 1 base.